Below are 11 T cell receptor beta chains sequenced from a single sample in a study of beta chain features in type 1 diabetes (dated by TCRdb to the late 2010s). Library preparation employed the immunoSEQ multiplex PCR assay. The High Capacity cDNA Reverse Transcription Kit was used to reverse transcribe all of the isolated RNA, meaning that expressed TCRB transcripts were what got sequenced. TCRdb mirrors the immuneACCESS table, restricted to in-frame sequences. Some clones are absent from its copies; in checked studies, under half trace to an unresolved V gene, and the reason for the others is unknown. Present in this sample are 620,000 or so clones, 15% to 18% of which were seen just once. The biggest ten clones account for 0.07% to 0.095% of the sample. Sequencing used naive CD4+ T cells from blood. The sample's cell subset or site label, decoded: true naive CD4+ T cells. All receptors derive from a man aged 18 to 35 in good health.

This clone was detected only a few times. This chain connects TRBV9 to TRBJ2-7; D uncertain. Trimming removed 0 bases from V and 2 bases from J, with 9 bases in between. The V gene's germline CDR1 is SGDLS and CDR2 YYNGEE. The CDR3 contains 14 residues. CDR3 loop: CASSVESEAYEQYF. In nucleotides, the CDR3 is TGTGCCAGCAGCGTAGAGAGCGAGGCCTACGAGCAGTACTTC.

This clone showed up just a few times. V is TRBV7-3 and J is TRBJ1-1; the match to TRBD1 covers 8 bases. Germline V gene sequence: CDR1 SGHTA, CDR2 FQGTGA. The CDR3 spans 14 residues. V lost 6 bases to trimming and J lost 1 base; unmatched junction nucleotides: 4. In DNA, the CDR3 is TGTGCCAGCAGGATGGACAGGGAGAACACTGAAGCTTTCTTT. It translates to CASRMDRENTEAFF.

This clone occurred a few times. The chain employs TRBV15 and TRBJ2-2; D remains unclear. Germline CDR1 and CDR2: LNHNV and YYDKDF (reference sequence). This CDR3 is built from 12 residues. Trimming took 4 bases from V and 4 from J, leaving 4 bases between them. CDR3 in amino acids: CATSIFTGELFF. The CDR3 bases are TGTGCCACCAGCATTTTCACCGGGGAGCTGTTTTTT.

In this sample, this clone turned up a few times. V and J are TRBV5-4 and TRBJ2-3, with TRBD2 identical over 9 bases. CDR3 length: 15 amino acids. The J segment lost 2 bases and the V segment lost 4 bases, leaving 5 bases of the junction unmatched. Germline-derived CDR1 and CDR2 are SGHNT and YYREEE (reference sequence). This CDR3 is CASSKGLANTDTQYF. The CDR3 DNA is TGTGCCAGCAGCAAGGGACTAGCCAACACAGATACGCAGTATTTT.

The chain joins TRBV7-2 to TRBJ2-7, with 7 bases identical to TRBD1. The junction had 6 bases not matched to a gene; V was cut back by 5 bases and J by 2 bases. The CDR3 totals 14 residues. Germline CDR1 is SGHTA and CDR2 is FQGNSA. DNA of the CDR3: TGTGCCAGCAGCCCGGACAGGCCCACCTACGAGCAGTACTTC. Translated, it gives CASSPDRPTYEQYF.

The chain recombines TRBV7-2 with TRBJ2-7, with D hard to call. Per germline, CDR1 SGHTA and CDR2 FQGNSA. Trimming removed 1 base from V and 6 bases from J, with 7 bases in between. This CDR3 region has 12 residues. Here the CDR3 reads CASSLGVSEQYF. For the CDR3, the DNA is TGTGCCAGCAGCTTAGGCGTGAGCGAGCAGTACTTC.

This clone has only a few counts. Written as DNA, the CDR3 is TGTGCCAGCAGTTTAAGGGGGCTGATAGAGACCCAGTACTTC. Its translation: CASSLRGLIETQYF. The V gene is TRBV2, the J gene TRBJ2-5; 7 positions match TRBD1. This CDR3 contains 14 residues. After removal of 5 bases from V and 4 bases from J, the junction contained 7 bases not matched to a gene. Germline-derived CDR1 and CDR2 are SNHLY and FYNNEI.

The CDR3 DNA sequence: TGCGCCAGCAGCTTGGTGGACAGGGAAGAGGAGCAGTACTTC. Translated: CASSLVDREEEQYF. This sequence joins TRBV5-1 and TRBJ2-7; 8 nucleotides agree with TRBD1. V dropped 0 bases and J dropped 7; count of bases not matched to a gene: 6. The germline gives CDR1 SGHRS, CDR2 YFSETQ. The CDR3 totals 14 residues.

The rearrangement joins TRBV7-2 to TRBJ2-4; 7 bases agree with TRBD1. The CDR3 is 14 amino acids. Per germline, CDR1 SGHTA and CDR2 FQGNSA. V lost 8 bases, J lost 1 base, and 5 bases stayed unmatched. In DNA, the CDR3 is TGTGCCAGCTCCGAGGGGGCGGCCAAAAACATTCAGTACTTC. Protein sequence: CASSEGAAKNIQYF.

The chain has TRBV7-9 and TRBJ2-1; 11 nucleotides match TRBD2. V lost 5 bases and J lost 9; bases outside the gene matches: 6. The germline CDR1 and CDR2 sequences are SEHNR and FQNEAQ (reference sequence). The CDR3 has 14 amino acids. DNA for the CDR3: TGTGCCAGCAGCGTTAGCGGGAGGGCCAGTGAGCAGTTCTTC. Its translation is CASSVSGRASEQFF.

The rearrangement links TRBV2 to TRBJ2-1, with TRBD1 as a possible D gene (5 bases). V lost 4 bases and J 7 bases, leaving 14 bases between the germline ends. Germline CDR1 reads SNHLY; CDR2 reads FYNNEI. The CDR3 consists of 14 residues. The CDR3 sequence: CASSVAIQGNEQFF. The CDR3 DNA follows: TGTGCCAGCAGTGTGGCCATTCAGGGTAATGAGCAGTTCTTC.